The clone carrying this T cell receptor (beta chain) was found a few times. The target antigen is unknown. This sample was included in a study of sequential checkpoint blockade in melanoma. The wider study: Twenty-two patients had tumor biopsies before treatment and at week 13.

Described treatment: randomized to nivolumab then ipilimumab (arm A) or the reverse (arm B). General study findings and limits: Patients with week-13 increases in T-cell fraction and clonality benefited about 30 times more often.

Profiling relied on immunoSEQ multiplex PCR, and the TCRdb table lists in-frame clones only, not all of them. The data hold fewer than 5,500 clones, with approximately 19% observed a single time. V lost 6 bases and J lost 6, with 12 bases in between. This CDR3 contains 13 residues. This clonotype originated in a human donor with melanoma. Sequencing used tumor tissue (inferred from file names), obtained from a patient given nivolumab and ipilimumab in sequence. V gene TRBV23-1 combines with J gene TRBJ2-1; D tentatively fits TRBD1 or TRBD2 (5 bases each). TRBV23-1 is an ORF for which the function is uncertain. The CDR3 region has the DNA TGCGCCAGCAGCTTGAGGGGAAGCAATGAGCAGTTCTTC. Translation: CASSLRGSNEQFF.